These 25 T cell receptor beta chains originate from one sample sequenced in a study of shared clonotypes between healthy human individuals. Sequencing was performed with immunoSEQ multiplex PCR; in TCRdb, only in-frame clones are kept and a portion is missing. The repertoire holds a few million clones, with just over 90% as singletons. Input material: naive CD4+ T cells from PBMCs. Stated subset: CD45RA+ positively selected. These receptors were obtained from a man aged 18 to 35 in good health. Some clones in this sample may be carry-over from other donors' samples.

This chain connects TRBV7-9 to TRBJ2-5, with a weak D call TRBD1 (5 bases). The CDR3 length is 14 residues. Trimming cost V 4 bases and J 0 bases, with 9 bases left between them. Germline CDR1 and CDR2: SEHNR and FQNEAQ (reference sequence). The CDR3 spells CASSSQAYQETQYF. CDR3 bases: TGTGCCAGCAGCTCACAGGCGTACCAAGAGACCCAGTACTTC. Full variable domain (rest looked up from reference TRBV7-9 and TRBJ2-5): DTGVSQNPRHKITKRGQNVTFRCDPISEHNRLYWYRQTLGQGPEFLTYFQNEAQLEKSRLLSDRFSAERPKGSFSTLEIQRTEQGDSAMYLCASSSQAYQETQYFGPGTRLLVL.

This clone was observed once. Different DNA sequences within this sample yield the same CDR3. This sequence joins TRBV28 and TRBJ2-3; 7 bases line up with TRBD1. The CDR3 totals 15 residues. J was trimmed by 1 base and V by 5 bases; bases with no gene match: 6. Germline lookup yields CDR1 MDHEN and CDR2 SYDVKM. As DNA, the CDR3 is TGTGCCAGCAGTCGAGGGGGCGAGGGCACAGATACGCAGTATTTT. This gives the protein CASSRGGEGTDTQYF.

The chain has TRBV4-2 and TRBJ2-3; perhaps TRBD2 as D (5 bases). The CDR3 has 13 residues. Germline V gene lookup returns CDR1 LGHNA and CDR2 YNFKEQ. Trimming removed 4 bases at V and 3 bases at J, with 8 bases between. CDR3 sequence: CASSPLETDTQYF. In DNA form, the CDR3 reads TGTGCCAGCAGCCCACTAGAAACAGATACGCAGTATTTT.

Concerning this clone: Other DNA sequences from this sample encode an identical CDR3 as well. V usage is TRBV7-3 and J usage is TRBJ1-1; D remains ambiguous. V shed 4 bases and J shed 1 base, with 7 bases lying between them. CDR1 is SGHTA and CDR2 is FQGTGA in the germline V gene. The CDR3 has 13 residues. The CDR3 nucleotides read TGTGCCAGCAGCTCCCAGCCGAACACTGAAGCTTTCTTT. Translating gives CASSSQPNTEAFF.

This clone has only one observation. J is TRBJ2-3 and V is TRBV5-4, with a tentative D call TRBD2 (7 bases). Per germline, CDR1 SGHNT and CDR2 YYREEE (reference sequence). The CDR3 is 15 residues long. V was trimmed by 3 bases and J by 4 bases, leaving 15 bases between them. CDR3 nucleotides: TGTGCCAGCAGCTGGGGGGGGGACACGGCAGATACGCAGTATTTT. As protein: CASSWGGDTADTQYF.

V and J are TRBV5-6 and TRBJ2-1; TRBD2 matches 10 bases. This CDR3 region has 15 residues. Germline assignment: CDR1 SGHDT and CDR2 YYEEEE. Losses at the gene ends were 2 bases for V and 6 bases for J; bases not matched to a gene: 5. The CDR3 bases are TGTGCCAGCAGCTTTACTAGCGGGAATGTCAATGAGCAGTTCTTC. Its protein product is CASSFTSGNVNEQFF. Complete variable domain (other parts from reference TRBV5-6 and TRBJ2-1): DAGVTQSPTHLIKTRGQQVTLRCSPKSGHDTVSWYQQALGQGPQFIFQYYEEEERQRGNFPDRFSGHQFPNYSSELNVNALLLGDSALYLCASSFTSGNVNEQFFGPGTRLTVL.

The V gene is TRBV6-1, the J gene TRBJ2-7; a weak D match, TRBD1 (5 bases). Germline values: CDR1 MNHNS, CDR2 SASEGT. V lost 4 bases to trimming and J lost 0 bases, with 10 bases between them. The CDR3 runs to 14 residues. The CDR3 is CASSVGPSSYEQYF. The CDR3 DNA follows: TGTGCCAGCAGTGTGGGGCCGAGCTCCTACGAGCAGTACTTC.

The chain has TRBV5-1 and TRBJ2-1; perhaps TRBD2 as D (5 bases). Germline V lookup: CDR1 SGHRS, CDR2 YFSETQ. Trimming stripped 1 base from V and 5 bases from J, with 16 bases between. The CDR3 runs to 16 residues. Here the CDR3 reads CASSLYRLGGDNEQFF. The CDR3 nucleotides are TGCGCCAGCAGCTTGTATCGTCTAGGAGGAGACAATGAGCAGTTCTTC.

Only one count was recorded for this clone. The chain uses TRBV29-1 and TRBJ2-7; D could derive from TRBD1 or TRBD2 (5 bases each). From germline, CDR1 is SQVTM and CDR2 ANQGSEA. V was clipped by 7 bases and J by 6 bases, with 19 bases between them. This CDR3 has 13 amino acids. The CDR3 is CSGTGTARAEQYF. Written as DNA, the CDR3 is TGCAGCGGTACCGGGACGGCTAGAGCCGAGCAGTACTTC.

The J gene is TRBJ1-5, the V gene TRBV19, with D maybe TRBD1 (5 bases). The germline V gene encodes CDR1 LNHDA and CDR2 SQIVND (reference sequence). The CDR3 extends over 17 amino acids. The V gene lost 3 bases and the J gene lost 2 bases, with 17 bases spanning the gap. CDR3 in DNA: TGTGCCAGTAGTATCAGGTTGATCAGGGAGGGCAATCAGCCCCAGCATTTT. It yields the protein CASSIRLIREGNQPQHF. The complete variable domain, with remaining parts taken from reference TRBV19 and TRBJ1-5, reads DGGITQSPKYLFRKEGQNVTLSCEQNLNHDAMYWYRQDPGQGLRLIYYSQIVNDFQKGDIAEGYSVSREKKESFPLTVTSAQKNPTAFYLCASSIRLIREGNQPQHFGDGTRLSIL.

The chain joins TRBV13 to TRBJ1-2, with unresolved D. The CDR3 consists of 12 residues. V was clipped by 3 bases and J by 8 bases, with 10 bases between them. Germline V gene data show CDR1 as PRHDT and CDR2 as FYEKMQ (reference sequence). The CDR3 nucleotides are TGTGCCAGCAGCTTGTCGGCTATCGGCTACACCTTC. This gives the protein CASSLSAIGYTF.

Worth noting for this clone: At the DNA level, this CDR3 is encoded by other sequences in the same sample as well. V is TRBV19 and J is TRBJ2-2; D remains unclear. V was clipped by 5 bases and J by 5 bases, with 3 bases between them. The CDR3 is 11 amino acids. From germline, CDR1 is LNHDA and CDR2 SQIVND (reference sequence). The CDR3 nucleotides read TGTGCCAGTAGTTCAACCGGGGAGCTGTTTTTT. This codes for CASSSTGELFF.

This rearrangement joins TRBV6-5 to TRBJ1-2; 9 nucleotides match TRBD1. The V and J ends lost 4 bases and 7 bases, in that order; junction bases with no gene match: 13. The CDR3 has 16 residues. CDR1 is MNHEY, CDR2 SVGAGI, per germline. CDR3 in amino acids: CASSSQGARRVSGYTF. CDR3 nucleotides: TGTGCCAGCAGTTCACAGGGGGCGCGCCGCGTAAGTGGCTACACCTTC.

The chain links TRBV18 to TRBJ2-4; D unclear. The germline V gene has CDR1 KGHSH and CDR2 LQKENI. The CDR3 is made up of 15 amino acids. Deletions cut 3 bases from V and 4 bases from J, with 13 bases between. CDR3 amino acids: CASSPASRSKNIQYF. DNA for the CDR3: TGTGCCAGCTCACCGGCGAGCCGATCAAAAAACATTCAGTACTTC.

The V gene is TRBV5-1, the J gene TRBJ2-2, with D perhaps matching TRBD1 or TRBD2 (5 bases each). The CDR3 contains 16 residues. Germline CDR1 SGHRS, CDR2 YFSETQ. With 6 bases removed from V and 2 bases from J, the gap between germline ends came to 17 bases. CDR3 sequence reads: CASNESGRKNTGELFF. The CDR3 DNA sequence: TGCGCCAGCAACGAATCGGGGCGTAAAAACACCGGGGAGCTGTTTTTT.

V is TRBV18 and J is TRBJ2-3, with a tentative D call TRBD1 (5 bases). Germline V CDR1 and CDR2: KGHSH, LQKENI. V lost 3 bases to trimming and J lost 2 bases, with 9 bases between them. The CDR3 is 14 amino acids. The CDR3 nucleotides read TGTGCCAGCTCACCGACAGAGGACACAGATACGCAGTATTTT. Translating it yields CASSPTEDTDTQYF.

The V call is TRBV2, the J call TRBJ2-1; 9 nucleotides match TRBD2. The germline CDR1 and CDR2 sequences are SNHLY and FYNNEI. Trimming at V came to 6 bases and at J to 7 bases, leaving 10 bases not matched to a gene. There are 15 residues in the CDR3. The CDR3 reads CASSLLTSGLNEQFF. CDR3 DNA sequence: TGTGCCAGCAGCTTACTGACTAGCGGTCTGAATGAGCAGTTCTTC.

This chain joins TRBV19 and TRBJ1-5; 8 positions match TRBD1. Germline V gene sequence: CDR1 LNHDA, CDR2 SQIVND (reference sequence). The CDR3 loop spans 14 amino acids. The junction had 2 bases not matched to a gene; V was cut back by 1 base and J by 6 bases. The CDR3 DNA reads as TGTGCCAGTAGTATAGCAGGGGGCGTTCAGCCCCAGCATTTT. This encodes CASSIAGGVQPQHF.

The J gene is TRBJ1-5, the V gene TRBV10-1; TRBD1 is a possible D gene (5 bases). CDR3 length: 17 residues. In germline, CDR1 is WNHNN, CDR2 SYGVQD (reference sequence). The V end was cut by 7 bases, the J end by 0 bases, with 19 bases between. This CDR3 is CASTDYGTVYSNQPQHF. The CDR3, as DNA: TGCGCCAGCACTGATTACGGGACCGTATATAGCAATCAGCCCCAGCATTTT.

This rearrangement joins TRBV4-1 to TRBJ2-7; no clear D gene. V shed 1 base and J shed 7 bases, with 17 bases lying between them. This CDR3 has 15 amino acids. Germline CDR1 and CDR2: MGHRA and YSYEKL. The CDR3 bases are TGCGCCAGCAGCCAAGTGATCGGGTTCCTGGGGGAGCAGTACTTC. It translates to CASSQVIGFLGEQYF.

The chain uses TRBV29-1 and TRBJ1-1, with 7 bases that match TRBD1. The J segment lost 5 bases and the V segment lost 4 bases, leaving 7 bases of the junction unmatched. The CDR3 covers 13 residues. From germline, CDR1 is SQVTM and CDR2 ANQGSEA. The CDR3 sequence is CSVVVARGTEAFF. As DNA, the CDR3 is TGCAGCGTTGTAGTCGCCAGGGGGACTGAAGCTTTCTTT.

The rearrangement uses TRBV27 and TRBJ2-5; tentative D call: TRBD1 (6 bases). Germline lookup yields CDR1 MNHEY and CDR2 SMNVEV (reference sequence). This CDR3 region has 14 residues. Between the trimmed V and J ends, which lost 5 bases and 10 bases, there was a span of 20 bases. The CDR3 nucleotides are TGTGCCAGCAGTCTAGACAGGCCTGGAACGGGCCAGTACTTC. It translates to CASSLDRPGTGQYF.

V is TRBV30 and J is TRBJ2-1; D is perhaps TRBD1 (5 bases). Germline V gives CDR1 GTSNPN, CDR2 SVGIG (reference sequence). V gave up 0 bases and J gave up 8 bases, with 14 bases separating them. The CDR3 covers 14 residues. DNA of the CDR3: TGTGCCTGGAGTGTACTCCGAGCGACAGATGAGCAGTTCTTC. Protein: CAWSVLRATDEQFF.

As for this clone: A much larger clone is a single base away; this may be a read error. Other DNA sequences within the sample encode an identical CDR3. This rearrangement joins TRBV28 to TRBJ1-5, with D unresolved. Looked up from germline, CDR1 is MDHEN and CDR2 is SYDVKM. The CDR3 consists of 12 residues. Trimming removed 2 bases from V and 3 bases from J, with 2 bases in between. This CDR3 is CASSLNNQPQHF. The CDR3 region has the DNA TGTGCCAGCAGTTTAAACAATCAGCCCCAGCATTTT.

This chain links TRBV7-8 with TRBJ2-7; D remains ambiguous. V was cut by 5 bases and J by 1 base, with 9 bases left in between. The CDR3 covers 13 residues. CDR1 is SGHVS and CDR2 is FQNEAQ in the germline V gene. Here the CDR3 DNA reads TGTGCCAGCAGCCCATTTGGTTCCTACGAGCAGTACTTC. It encodes CASSPFGSYEQYF. The entire variable domain, with the rest obtained from reference TRBV7-8 and TRBJ2-7, is as follows: GAGVSQSPRYKVAKRGQDVALRCDPISGHVSLFWYQQALGQGPEFLTYFQNEAQLDKSGLPSDRFFAERPEGSVSTLKIQRTQQEDSAVYLCASSPFGSYEQYFGPGTRLTVT.